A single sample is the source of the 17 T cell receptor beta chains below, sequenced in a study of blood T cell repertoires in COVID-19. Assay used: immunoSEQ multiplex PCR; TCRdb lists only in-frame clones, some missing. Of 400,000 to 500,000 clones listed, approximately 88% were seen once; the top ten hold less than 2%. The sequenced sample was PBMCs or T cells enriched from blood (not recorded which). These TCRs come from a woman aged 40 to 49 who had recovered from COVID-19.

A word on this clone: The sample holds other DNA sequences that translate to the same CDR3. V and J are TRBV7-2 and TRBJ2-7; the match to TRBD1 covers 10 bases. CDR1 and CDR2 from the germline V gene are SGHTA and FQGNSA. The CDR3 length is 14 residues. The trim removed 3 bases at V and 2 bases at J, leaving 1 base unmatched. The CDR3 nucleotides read TGTGCCAGCAGCTTCGGGACAGGGGCCTACGAGCAGTACTTC. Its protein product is CASSFGTGAYEQYF.

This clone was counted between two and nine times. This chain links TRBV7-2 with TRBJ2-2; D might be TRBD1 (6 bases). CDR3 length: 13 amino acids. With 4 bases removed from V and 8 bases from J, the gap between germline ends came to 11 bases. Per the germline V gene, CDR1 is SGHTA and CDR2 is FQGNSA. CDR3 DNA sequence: TGTGCCAGCAGCTGGGACAACCGGGGGGAGCTGTTTTTT. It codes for CASSWDNRGELFF.

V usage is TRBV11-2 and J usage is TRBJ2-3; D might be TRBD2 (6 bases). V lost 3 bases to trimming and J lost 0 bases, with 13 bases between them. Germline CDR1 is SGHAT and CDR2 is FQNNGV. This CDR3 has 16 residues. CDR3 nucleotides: TGTGCCAGCAGCTTCACTAGCAAGCCTAGCACAGATACGCAGTATTTT. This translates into CASSFTSKPSTDTQYF.

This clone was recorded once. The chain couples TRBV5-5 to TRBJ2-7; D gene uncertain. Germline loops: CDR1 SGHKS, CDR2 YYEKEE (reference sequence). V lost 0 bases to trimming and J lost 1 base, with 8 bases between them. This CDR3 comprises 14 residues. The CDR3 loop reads CASSLVARSYEQYF. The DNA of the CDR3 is TGTGCCAGCAGCTTGGTCGCCAGATCCTACGAGCAGTACTTC.

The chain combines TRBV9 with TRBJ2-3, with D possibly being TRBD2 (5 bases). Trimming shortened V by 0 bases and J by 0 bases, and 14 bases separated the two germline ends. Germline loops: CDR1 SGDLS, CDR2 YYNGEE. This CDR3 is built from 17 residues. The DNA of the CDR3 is TGTGCCAGCAGCGTAGACTTCAGCGGCTCTAGCACAGATACGCAGTATTTT. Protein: CASSVDFSGSSTDTQYF.

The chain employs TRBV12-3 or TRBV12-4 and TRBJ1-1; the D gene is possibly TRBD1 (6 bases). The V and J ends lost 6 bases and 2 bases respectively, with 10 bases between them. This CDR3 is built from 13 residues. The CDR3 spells CASRIQGNTEAFF. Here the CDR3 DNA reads TGTGCCAGCAGGATACAGGGTAACACTGAAGCTTTCTTT.

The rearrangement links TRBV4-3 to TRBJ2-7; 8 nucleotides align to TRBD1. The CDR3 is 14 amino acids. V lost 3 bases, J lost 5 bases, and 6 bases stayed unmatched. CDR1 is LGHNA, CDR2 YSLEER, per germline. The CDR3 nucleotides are TGCGCCAGCAGCCATGACAGGGGATCTAACGAGCAGTACTTC. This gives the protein CASSHDRGSNEQYF.

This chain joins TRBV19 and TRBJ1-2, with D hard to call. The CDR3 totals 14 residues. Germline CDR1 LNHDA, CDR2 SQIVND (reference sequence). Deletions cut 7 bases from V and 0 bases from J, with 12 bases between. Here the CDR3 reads CASMPPQANYGYTF. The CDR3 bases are TGTGCCAGTATGCCCCCTCAGGCTAACTATGGCTACACCTTC.

CDR3 nucleotide sequence: TGTGCCAGCATCCTCGATCAAAGGGGGGGCGGGAGCCACGAGCAGTACTTC. Its translation: CASILDQRGGGSHEQYF. The chain is built from TRBV7-9 and TRBJ2-7, with D maybe TRBD2 (7 bases). The CDR3 is made up of 17 amino acids. The V end lost 7 bases, the J end lost 5 bases, and 27 bases lay between the germline ends. In germline, CDR1 is SEHNR, CDR2 FQNEAQ (reference sequence).

The CDR3: CASSLVGSGEQFF. In DNA form, the CDR3 reads TGTGCCAGCAGCTTAGTCGGGAGCGGCGAGCAGTTCTTC. The chain has TRBV7-9 and TRBJ2-1; D is perhaps TRBD2 (6 bases). Germline lookup yields CDR1 SEHNR and CDR2 FQNEAQ (reference sequence). Between the trimmed V and J ends, which lost 1 base and 10 bases, there was a span of 11 bases. The CDR3 has 13 residues.

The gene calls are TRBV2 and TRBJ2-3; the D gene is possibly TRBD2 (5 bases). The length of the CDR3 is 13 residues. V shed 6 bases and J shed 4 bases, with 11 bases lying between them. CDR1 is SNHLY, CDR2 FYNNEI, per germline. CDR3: CASRGEGADTQYF. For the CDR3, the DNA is TGTGCCAGCAGGGGCGAGGGAGCAGATACGCAGTATTTT.

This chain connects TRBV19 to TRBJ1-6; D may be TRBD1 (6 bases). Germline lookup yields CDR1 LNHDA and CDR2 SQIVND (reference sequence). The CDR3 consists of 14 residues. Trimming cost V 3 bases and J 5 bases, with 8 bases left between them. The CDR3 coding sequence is TGTGCCAGTAGTATGGCAGGGGATAATTCACCCCTCCACTTT. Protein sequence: CASSMAGDNSPLHF.

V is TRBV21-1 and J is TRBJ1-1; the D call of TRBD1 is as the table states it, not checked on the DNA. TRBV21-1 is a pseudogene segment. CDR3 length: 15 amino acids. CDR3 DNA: TGTGCCAGTATCAGATACCAGGGGGCAAACACTGAAGCTTTCTTT. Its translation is CASIRYQGANTEAFF.

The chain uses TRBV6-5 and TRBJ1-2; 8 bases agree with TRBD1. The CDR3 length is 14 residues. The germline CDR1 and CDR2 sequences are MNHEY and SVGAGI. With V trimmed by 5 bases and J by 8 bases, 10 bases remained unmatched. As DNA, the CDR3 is TGTGCCAGCAGTCGGGGGCAGGGGGCTGAGGGCTACACCTTC. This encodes CASSRGQGAEGYTF.

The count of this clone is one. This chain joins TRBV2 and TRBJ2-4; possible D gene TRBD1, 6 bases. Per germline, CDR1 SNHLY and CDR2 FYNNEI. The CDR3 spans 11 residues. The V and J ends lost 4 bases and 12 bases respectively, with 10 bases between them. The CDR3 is CASSAGQHQYF. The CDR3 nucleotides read TGTGCCAGCAGTGCTGGACAGCATCAGTACTTC. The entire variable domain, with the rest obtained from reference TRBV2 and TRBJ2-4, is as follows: EPEVTQTPSHQVTQMGQEVILRCVPISNHLYFYWYRQILGQKVEFLVSFYNNEISEKSEIFDDQFSVERPDGSNFTLKIRSTKLEDSAMYFCASSAGQHQYFGAGTRLSVL.

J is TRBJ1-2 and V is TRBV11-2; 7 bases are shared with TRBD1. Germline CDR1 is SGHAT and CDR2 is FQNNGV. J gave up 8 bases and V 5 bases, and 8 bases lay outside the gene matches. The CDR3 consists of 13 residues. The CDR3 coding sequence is TGTGCCAGCAGCCCGCGACAGGGTCGGGGCTACACCTTC. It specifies CASSPRQGRGYTF.

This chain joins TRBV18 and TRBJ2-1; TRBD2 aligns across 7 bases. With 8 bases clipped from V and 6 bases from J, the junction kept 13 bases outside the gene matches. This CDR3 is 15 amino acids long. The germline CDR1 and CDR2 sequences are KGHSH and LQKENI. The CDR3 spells CASLSQAGVVNEQFF. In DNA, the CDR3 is TGTGCCAGCCTGAGCCAGGCGGGAGTAGTCAATGAGCAGTTCTTC.